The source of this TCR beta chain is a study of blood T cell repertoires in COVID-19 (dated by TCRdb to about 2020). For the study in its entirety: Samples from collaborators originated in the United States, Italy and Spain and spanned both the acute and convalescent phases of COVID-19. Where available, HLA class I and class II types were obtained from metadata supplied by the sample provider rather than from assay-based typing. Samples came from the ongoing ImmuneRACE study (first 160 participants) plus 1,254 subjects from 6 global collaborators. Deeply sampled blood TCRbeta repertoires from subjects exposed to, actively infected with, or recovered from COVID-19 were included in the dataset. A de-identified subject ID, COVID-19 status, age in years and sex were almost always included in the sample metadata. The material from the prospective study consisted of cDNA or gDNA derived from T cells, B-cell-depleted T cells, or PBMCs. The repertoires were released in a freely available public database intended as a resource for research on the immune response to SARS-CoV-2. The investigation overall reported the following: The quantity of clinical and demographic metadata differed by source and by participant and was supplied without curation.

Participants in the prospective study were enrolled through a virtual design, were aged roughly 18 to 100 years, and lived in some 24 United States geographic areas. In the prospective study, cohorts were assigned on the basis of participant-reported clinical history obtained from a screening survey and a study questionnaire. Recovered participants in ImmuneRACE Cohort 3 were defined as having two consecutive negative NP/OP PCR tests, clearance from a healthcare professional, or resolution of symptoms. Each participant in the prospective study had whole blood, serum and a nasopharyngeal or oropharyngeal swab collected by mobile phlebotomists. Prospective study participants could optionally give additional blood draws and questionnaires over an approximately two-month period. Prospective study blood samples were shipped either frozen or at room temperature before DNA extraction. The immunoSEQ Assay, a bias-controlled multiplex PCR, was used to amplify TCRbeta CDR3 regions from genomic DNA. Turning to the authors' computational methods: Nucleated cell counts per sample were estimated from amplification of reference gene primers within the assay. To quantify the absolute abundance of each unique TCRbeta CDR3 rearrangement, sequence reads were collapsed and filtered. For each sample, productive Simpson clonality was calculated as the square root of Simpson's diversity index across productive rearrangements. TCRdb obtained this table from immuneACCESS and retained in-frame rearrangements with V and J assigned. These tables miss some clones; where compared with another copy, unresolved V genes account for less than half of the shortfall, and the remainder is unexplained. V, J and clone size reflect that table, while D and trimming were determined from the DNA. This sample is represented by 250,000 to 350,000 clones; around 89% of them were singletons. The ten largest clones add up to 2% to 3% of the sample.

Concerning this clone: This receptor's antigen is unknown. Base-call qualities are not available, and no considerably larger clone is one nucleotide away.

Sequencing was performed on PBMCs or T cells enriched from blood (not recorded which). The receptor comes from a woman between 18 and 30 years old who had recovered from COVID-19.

This receptor has the CDR3 CASSLRGSTNEKLFF. DNA sequence: TGTGCCAGCAGCTTAAGGGGCTCAACTAATGAAAAACTGTTTTTT. The chain uses TRBV11-2 and TRBJ1-4, and perhaps TRBD1 as D gene, on 5 matching bases. From a lookup of the germline V gene, CDR1 and CDR2 are SGHAT and FQNNGV. V is clipped by 2 bases and J by 0 bases, and the sequence between their germline boundaries is 7 bases long. Its CDR3 holds 15 amino acids, cysteine through phenylalanine. Just CDR3 DNA is preserved here, 45 bases in frame from base 1.